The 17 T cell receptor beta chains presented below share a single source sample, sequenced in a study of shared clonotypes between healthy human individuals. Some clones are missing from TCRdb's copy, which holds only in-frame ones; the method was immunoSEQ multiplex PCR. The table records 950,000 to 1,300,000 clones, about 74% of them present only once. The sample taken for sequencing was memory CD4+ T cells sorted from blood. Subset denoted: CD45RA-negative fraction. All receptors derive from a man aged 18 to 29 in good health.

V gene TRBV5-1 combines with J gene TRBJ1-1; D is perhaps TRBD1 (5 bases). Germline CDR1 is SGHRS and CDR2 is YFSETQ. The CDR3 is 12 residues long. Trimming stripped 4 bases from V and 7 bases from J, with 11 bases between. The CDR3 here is CASSSREDEAFF. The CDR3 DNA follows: TGCGCCAGCAGCAGCAGGGAAGATGAAGCTTTCTTT.

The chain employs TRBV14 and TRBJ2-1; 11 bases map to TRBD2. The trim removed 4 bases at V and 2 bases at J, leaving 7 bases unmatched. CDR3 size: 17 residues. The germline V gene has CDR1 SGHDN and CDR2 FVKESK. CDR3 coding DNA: TGTGCCAGCAGCCGATCGGGACTAGCGGACGCCTACAATGAGCAGTTCTTC. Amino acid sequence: CASSRSGLADAYNEQFF.

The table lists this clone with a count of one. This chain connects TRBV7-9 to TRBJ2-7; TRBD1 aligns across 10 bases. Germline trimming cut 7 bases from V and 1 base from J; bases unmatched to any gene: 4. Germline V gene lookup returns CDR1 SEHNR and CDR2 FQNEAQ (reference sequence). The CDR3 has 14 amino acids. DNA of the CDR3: TGTGCCAGCACCGGACAGGGGGAATCCTACGAGCAGTACTTC. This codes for CASTGQGESYEQYF.

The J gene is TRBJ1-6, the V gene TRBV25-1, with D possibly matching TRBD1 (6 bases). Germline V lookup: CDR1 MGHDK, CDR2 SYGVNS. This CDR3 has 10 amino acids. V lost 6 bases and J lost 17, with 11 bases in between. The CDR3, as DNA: TGTGCCAGCAGGTCTAAGGGGGTCCACTTT. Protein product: CASRSKGVHF.

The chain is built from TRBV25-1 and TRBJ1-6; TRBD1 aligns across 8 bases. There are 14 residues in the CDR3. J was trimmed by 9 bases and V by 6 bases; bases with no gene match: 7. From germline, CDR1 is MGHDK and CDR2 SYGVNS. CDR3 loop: CASSLGQGISPLHF. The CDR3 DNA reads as TGTGCCAGCAGCCTAGGACAGGGCATTTCACCCCTCCACTTT.

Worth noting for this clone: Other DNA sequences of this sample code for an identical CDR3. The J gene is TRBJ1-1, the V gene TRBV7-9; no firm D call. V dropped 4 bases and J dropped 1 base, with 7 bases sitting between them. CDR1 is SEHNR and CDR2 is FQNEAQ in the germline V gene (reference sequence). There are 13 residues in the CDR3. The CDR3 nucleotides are TGTGCCAGCAGCTCTCCGGGGAACACTGAAGCTTTCTTT. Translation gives CASSSPGNTEAFF.

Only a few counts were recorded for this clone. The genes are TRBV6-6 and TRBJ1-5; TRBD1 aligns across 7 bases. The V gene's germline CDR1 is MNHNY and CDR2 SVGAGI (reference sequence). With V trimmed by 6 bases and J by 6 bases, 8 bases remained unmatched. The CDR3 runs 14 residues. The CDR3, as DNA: TGTGCCAGCAGGCATCGACAGGGTTTTCAGCCCCAGCATTTT. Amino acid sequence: CASRHRQGFQPQHF.

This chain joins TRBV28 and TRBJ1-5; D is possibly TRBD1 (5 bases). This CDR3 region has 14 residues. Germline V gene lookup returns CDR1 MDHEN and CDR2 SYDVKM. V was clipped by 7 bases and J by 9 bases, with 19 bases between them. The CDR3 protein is CASNLGDGVGPQHF. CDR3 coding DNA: TGTGCCAGCAACTTGGGGGATGGGGTTGGGCCCCAGCATTTT.

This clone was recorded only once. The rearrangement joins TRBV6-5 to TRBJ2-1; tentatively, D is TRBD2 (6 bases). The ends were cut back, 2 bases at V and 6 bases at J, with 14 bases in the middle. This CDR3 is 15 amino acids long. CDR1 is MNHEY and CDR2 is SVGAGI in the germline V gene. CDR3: CASSYILRGSNEQFF. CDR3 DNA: TGTGCCAGCAGTTACATCTTGCGGGGATCCAATGAGCAGTTCTTC.

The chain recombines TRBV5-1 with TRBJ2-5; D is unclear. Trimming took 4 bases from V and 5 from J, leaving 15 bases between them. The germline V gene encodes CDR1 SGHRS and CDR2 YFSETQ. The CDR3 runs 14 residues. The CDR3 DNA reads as TGCGCCAGCAGCCTTAGAGCAAGCCGGGAGACCCAGTACTTC. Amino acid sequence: CASSLRASRETQYF.

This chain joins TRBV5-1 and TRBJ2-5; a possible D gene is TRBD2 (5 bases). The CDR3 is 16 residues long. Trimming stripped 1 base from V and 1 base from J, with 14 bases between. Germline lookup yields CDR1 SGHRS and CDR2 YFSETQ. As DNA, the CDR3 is TGCGCCAGCAGCTTGCACTCTGCGGGCGTCCAAGAGACCCAGTACTTC. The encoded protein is CASSLHSAGVQETQYF.

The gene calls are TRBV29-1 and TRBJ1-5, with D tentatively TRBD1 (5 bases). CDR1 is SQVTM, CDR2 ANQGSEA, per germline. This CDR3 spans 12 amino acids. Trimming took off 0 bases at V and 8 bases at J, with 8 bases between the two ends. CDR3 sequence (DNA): TGCAGCGTTGAAGAGCCGGGGGAGCCCCAGCATTTT. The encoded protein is CSVEEPGEPQHF.

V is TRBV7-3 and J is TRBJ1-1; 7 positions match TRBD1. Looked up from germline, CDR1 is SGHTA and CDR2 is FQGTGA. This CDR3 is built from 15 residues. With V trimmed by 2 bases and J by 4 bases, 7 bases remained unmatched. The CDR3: CASSLPQGGGTEAFF. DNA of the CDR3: TGTGCCAGCAGCTTACCCCAGGGGGGGGGCACTGAAGCTTTCTTT.

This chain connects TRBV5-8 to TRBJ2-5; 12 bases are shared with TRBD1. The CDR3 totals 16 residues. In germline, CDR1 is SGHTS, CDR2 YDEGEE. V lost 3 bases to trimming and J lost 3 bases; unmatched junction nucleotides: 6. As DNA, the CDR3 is TGTGCCAGCAGCTGGGGGGACAGGGGGCGCGAAGAGACCCAGTACTTC. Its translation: CASSWGDRGREETQYF.

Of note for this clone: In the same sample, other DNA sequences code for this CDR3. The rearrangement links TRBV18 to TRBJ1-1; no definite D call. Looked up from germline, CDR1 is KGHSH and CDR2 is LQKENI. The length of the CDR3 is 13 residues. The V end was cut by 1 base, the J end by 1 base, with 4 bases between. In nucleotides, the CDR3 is TGTGCCAGCTCACCACTGGGGAACACTGAAGCTTTCTTT. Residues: CASSPLGNTEAFF.

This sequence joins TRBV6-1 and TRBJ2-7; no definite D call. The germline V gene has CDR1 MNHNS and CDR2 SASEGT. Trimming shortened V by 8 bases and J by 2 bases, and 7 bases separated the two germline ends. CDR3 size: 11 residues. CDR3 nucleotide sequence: TGTGCCAGCTGCATTGCCTACGAGCAGTACTTC. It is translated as CASCIAYEQYF.

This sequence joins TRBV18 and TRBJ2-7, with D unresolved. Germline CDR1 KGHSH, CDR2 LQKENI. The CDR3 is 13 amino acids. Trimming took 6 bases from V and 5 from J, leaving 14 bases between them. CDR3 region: CASSLNSGDEQYF. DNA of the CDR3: TGTGCCAGCTCTCTGAACTCCGGAGACGAGCAGTACTTC.